This TCR beta chain was recorded in a study of blood T cells in healthy people across ages. Study background: Template switching retrieved approximately one barcoded beta molecule for each two T cells. Findings and limits, study-wide: PBMCs went unsorted, and a conclusive naive versus antigen-experienced comparison was therefore prevented. Across the age range, TCR beta diversity per million T cells fell in a roughly linear way.

It was with a sample-barcoded 5' primer and a J-beta primer mix that a second PCR of about 7 to 12 cycles was run. One entry per CDR3 protein, called by TCRdb with MiXCR from the 5' RACE reads. The repertoire holds hundreds of thousands of distinct CDR3 sequences, with more than 25% as singletons. In regard to this clonotype: Its specificity is not known.

The CDR3 has 16 amino acids. Germline V gene sequence: CDR1 KGHDR, CDR2 SFDVKD. V dropped 4 bases and J dropped 0; count of bases not matched to a gene: 6. The chain carries TRBV24-1 and TRBJ2-3, with 7 bases lining up with TRBD2. This TCR was recovered from a woman over 75 in good health. Sequenced: blood. The chain's CDR3 is CATSETSVTSTDTQYF. The CDR3, as DNA: TGTGCCACCAGTGAAACTAGCGTTACTAGCACAGATACGCAGTATTTT.